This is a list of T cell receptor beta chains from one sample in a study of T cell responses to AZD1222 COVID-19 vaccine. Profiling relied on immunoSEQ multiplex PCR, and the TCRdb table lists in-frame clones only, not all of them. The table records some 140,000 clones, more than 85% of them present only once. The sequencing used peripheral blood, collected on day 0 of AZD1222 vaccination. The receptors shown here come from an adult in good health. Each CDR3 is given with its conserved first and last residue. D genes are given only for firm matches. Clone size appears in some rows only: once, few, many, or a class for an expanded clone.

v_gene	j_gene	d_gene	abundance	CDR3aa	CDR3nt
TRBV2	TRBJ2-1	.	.	CASSKTFYNEQFF	TGTGCCAGCAGTAAGACTTTCTACAATGAGCAGTTCTTC
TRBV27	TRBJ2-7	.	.	CASSSLQGFSYEQYF	TGTGCCAGCAGTTCGTTACAGGGTTTCTCCTACGAGCAGTACTTC
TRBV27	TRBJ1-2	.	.	CASSPDGFYGYTF	TGTGCCAGCAGCCCTGACGGATTCTATGGCTACACCTTC
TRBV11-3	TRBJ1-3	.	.	CASSSLPGNTIYF	TGTGCCAGCAGCTCCTTACCTGGAAACACCATATATTTT
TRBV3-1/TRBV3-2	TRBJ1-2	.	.	CASSQLTGNNGYTF	TGTGCCAGCAGCCAATTAACAGGGAATAATGGCTACACCTTC
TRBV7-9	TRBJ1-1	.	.	CASSPRGSTEAFF	TGTGCCAGCAGCCCTAGGGGGTCCACTGAAGCTTTCTTT
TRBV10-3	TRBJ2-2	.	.	CAIRDREIPRELFF	TGTGCCATCAGGGACCGCGAGATCCCCCGGGAGCTGTTTTTT
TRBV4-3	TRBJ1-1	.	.	CASSQDLGQMNTEAFF	TGCGCCAGCAGCCAAGACCTTGGACAGATGAACACTGAAGCTTTCTTT
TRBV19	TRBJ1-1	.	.	CASSARSNTEAFF	TGTGCCAGTAGTGCCCGGTCGAACACTGAAGCTTTCTTT
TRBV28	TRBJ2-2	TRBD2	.	CASSPTYLAGNTGELFF	TGTGCCAGCAGTCCTACCTATCTAGCGGGTAACACCGGGGAGCTGTTTTTT
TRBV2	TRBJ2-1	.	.	CASSDRIQSDEQFF	TGTGCCAGCTCCGACAGGATTCAGTCAGATGAGCAGTTCTTC
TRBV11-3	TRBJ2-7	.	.	CASSFYALSYEQYF	TGTGCCAGCAGCTTCTACGCTTTATCCTACGAGCAGTACTTC
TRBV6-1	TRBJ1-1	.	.	CASSDERRRAEAFF	TGTGCCAGCAGTGATGAGCGGCGCCGGGCTGAAGCTTTCTTT
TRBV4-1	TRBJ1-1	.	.	CASSQVAGVAFF	TGCGCCAGCAGCCAAGTTGCAGGGGTGGCTTTCTTT
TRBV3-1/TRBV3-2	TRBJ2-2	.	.	CASSHIGSNTGELFF	TGTGCCAGCAGCCACATTGGGTCCAACACCGGGGAGCTGTTTTTT
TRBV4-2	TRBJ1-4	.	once	CASSQDSRHPEKLFF	TGTGCCAGCAGCCAAGATTCGAGACATCCCGAAAAACTGTTTTTT
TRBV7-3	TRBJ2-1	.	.	CASSAYKSSYNEQFF	TGTGCCAGCAGCGCCTATAAGAGCTCCTACAATGAGCAGTTCTTC
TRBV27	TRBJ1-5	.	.	CASSFVFRQPQHF	TGTGCCAGCAGTTTCGTTTTTAGGCAGCCCCAGCATTTT
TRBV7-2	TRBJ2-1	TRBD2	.	CASSGIERGVTYNEQFF	TGTGCCAGCAGCGGGATTGAGCGGGGGGTAACCTACAATGAGCAGTTCTTC
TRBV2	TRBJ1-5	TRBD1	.	CASSDRTGGQPQHF	TGTGCCAGCAGTGATCGCACAGGGGGGCAGCCCCAGCATTTT